The 8 T cell receptor beta chains below were found in one sample sequenced in a study of shared clonotypes between healthy human individuals (dated by TCRdb to the early 2020s). Library preparation was by the immunoSEQ multiplex PCR assay. Here the immuneACCESS table is served through TCRdb, limited to in-frame sequences with V and J called. Missing clones are a known gap in these copies; in checked studies unresolved V genes cover under half, and the rest lacks a known reason. The sample contains 2 million or so clones, over 85% of them found a single time. Together, the top ten hold 0.9% to 1.3% of the sample. For the CD8 naive samples, CD45RO-negative cells were positively selected for CCR7, yielding a CD45RA+CCR7+ population from which TemRA cells were excluded. Material: naive CD8+ T cells sorted from blood. The cell subset or site label on this specimen signifies: CD45RA+CCR7+. These receptors all come from a man aged 18 to 30 in good health.

The J gene is TRBJ2-5, the V gene TRBV7-9, with no clear D. Germline V gene lookup returns CDR1 SEHNR and CDR2 FQNEAQ (reference sequence). Trimming left V 1 base short and J 0 bases short, with 6 bases between. The CDR3 runs to 14 residues. CDR3 DNA: TGTGCCAGCAGCTTAGGTCCGCACCAAGAGACCCAGTACTTC. Its protein is CASSLGPHQETQYF.

This chain links TRBV9 with TRBJ2-7; 10 nucleotides match TRBD1. The CDR3 has 15 residues. Trimming cost V 3 bases and J 6 bases; bases outside gene matches: 9. CDR1 and CDR2 from the germline V gene are SGDLS and YYNGEE. CDR3 DNA sequence: TGTGCCAGCAGCGAAACCGGGACAGGGGTTGCCGAGCAGTACTTC. Translation gives CASSETGTGVAEQYF.

In this sample, this clone turned up once. At one boundary the junction diverges from the germline segment, which might be a read error. The chain recombines TRBV7-7 with TRBJ2-2; D gene uncertain. The CDR3 totals 12 residues. Germline CDR1 and CDR2: SSHAT and FNYEAQ (reference sequence). CDR3 sequence (DNA): TGTGCTAGCAGCTTCGGGACCGGGGAGCTGTTTTTT. Translation gives CASSFGTGELFF.

This chain links TRBV19 with TRBJ1-1; D call uncertain. The germline gives CDR1 LNHDA, CDR2 SQIVND (reference sequence). The V and J ends lost 5 bases and 0 bases respectively, with 7 bases between them. This CDR3 is 13 amino acids long. The CDR3 DNA follows: TGTGCCAGTAGTCTTCATATGAACACTGAAGCTTTCTTT. Its translation: CASSLHMNTEAFF.

This sequence joins TRBV5-1 and TRBJ1-1, with no clear D. The CDR3 spans 13 residues. Germline V lookup: CDR1 SGHRS, CDR2 YFSETQ. Trimming removed 1 base at V and 4 bases at J, with 8 bases between. The CDR3 loop reads CASSLWVPTEAFF. The CDR3 DNA reads as TGCGCCAGCAGCTTGTGGGTTCCCACTGAAGCTTTCTTT.

The rearrangement links TRBV5-1 to TRBJ2-6; no clear D. The CDR3 runs to 16 residues. V gave up 1 base and J gave up 0 bases, with 8 bases separating them. CDR1 is SGHRS and CDR2 is YFSETQ in the germline V gene. CDR3 in amino acids: CASSLKPHSGANVLTF. The CDR3, as DNA: TGCGCCAGCAGCTTGAAACCCCACTCTGGGGCCAACGTCCTGACTTTC.

The chain is built from TRBV7-9 and TRBJ2-5; the D is unclear. The CDR3 is 11 amino acids. The V gene's germline CDR1 is SEHNR and CDR2 FQNEAQ (reference sequence). V gave up 5 bases and J gave up 5 bases, with 6 bases separating them. The CDR3 protein is CASSEVETQYF. The CDR3 bases are TGTGCCAGCAGCGAAGTGGAGACCCAGTACTTC.

The chain has TRBV7-9 and TRBJ1-2, with TRBD1 matching over 9 bases. Germline CDR1 reads SEHNR; CDR2 reads FQNEAQ (reference sequence). V lost 5 bases, J lost 3 bases, and 13 bases stayed unmatched. CDR3 length: 17 residues. The CDR3 sequence is CASSGTRTGEEDYGYTF. The DNA of the CDR3 is TGTGCCAGCAGCGGAACCAGGACAGGGGAAGAGGACTATGGCTACACCTTC.